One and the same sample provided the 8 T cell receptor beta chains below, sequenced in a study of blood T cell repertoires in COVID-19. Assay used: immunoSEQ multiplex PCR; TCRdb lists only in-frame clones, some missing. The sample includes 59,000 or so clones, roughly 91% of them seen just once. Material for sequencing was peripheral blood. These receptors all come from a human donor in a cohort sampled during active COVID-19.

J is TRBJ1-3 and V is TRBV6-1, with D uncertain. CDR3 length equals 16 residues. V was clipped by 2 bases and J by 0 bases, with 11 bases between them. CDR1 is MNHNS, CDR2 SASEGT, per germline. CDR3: CASSESQRSSGNTIYF. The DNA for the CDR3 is TGTGCCAGCAGTGAATCCCAGCGGTCCTCTGGAAACACCATATATTTT.

The CDR3 sequence is CASWGDLSPKFF. For the CDR3, the DNA is TGTGCCAGCTGGGGGGACCTTAGCCCGAAGTTCTTC. The J gene is TRBJ2-1, the V gene TRBV19; a weak D match, TRBD2 (6 bases). Looked up from germline, CDR1 is LNHDA and CDR2 is SQIVND (reference sequence). The CDR3 sequence is 12 residues long. Trimming cost V 9 bases and J 14 bases, with 20 bases left between them.

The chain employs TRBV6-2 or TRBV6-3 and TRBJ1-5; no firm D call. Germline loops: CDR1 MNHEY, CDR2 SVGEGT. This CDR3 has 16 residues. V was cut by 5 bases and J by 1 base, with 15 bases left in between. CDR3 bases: TGTGCCAGCAGTAGGGCAGGAGGTCGGAGCAATCAGCCCCAGCATTTT. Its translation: CASSRAGGRSNQPQHF.

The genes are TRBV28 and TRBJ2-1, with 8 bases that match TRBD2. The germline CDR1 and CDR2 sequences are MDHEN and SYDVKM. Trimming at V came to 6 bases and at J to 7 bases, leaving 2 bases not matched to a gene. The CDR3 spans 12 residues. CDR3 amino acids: CASRIAGNEQFF. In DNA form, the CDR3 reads TGTGCCAGCAGAATAGCGGGGAATGAGCAGTTCTTC.

In DNA form, the CDR3 reads TGTGCCAGCAGCCCGGGACAGGGGGCGGGGCGGGACGAGCAGTACTTC. The encoded protein is CASSPGQGAGRDEQYF. The gene calls are TRBV28 and TRBJ2-7, with TRBD1 matching over 12 bases. With V trimmed by 6 bases and J by 5 bases, 11 bases remained unmatched. This CDR3 has 16 residues. Germline V lookup: CDR1 MDHEN, CDR2 SYDVKM.

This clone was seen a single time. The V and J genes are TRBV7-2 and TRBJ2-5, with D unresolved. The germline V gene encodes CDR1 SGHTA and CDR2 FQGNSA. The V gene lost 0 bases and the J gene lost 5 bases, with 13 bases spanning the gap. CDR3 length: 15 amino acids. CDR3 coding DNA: TGTGCCAGCAGCTTAGCGAGATCCCCGTGGGAGACCCAGTACTTC. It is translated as CASSLARSPWETQYF.

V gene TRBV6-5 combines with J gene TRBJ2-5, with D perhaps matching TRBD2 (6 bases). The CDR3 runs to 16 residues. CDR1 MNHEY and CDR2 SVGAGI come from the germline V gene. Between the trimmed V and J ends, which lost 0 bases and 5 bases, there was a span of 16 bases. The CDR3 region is CASSYSGSQVRETQYF. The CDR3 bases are TGTGCCAGCAGTTACTCCGGGAGCCAGGTGAGGGAGACCCAGTACTTC.

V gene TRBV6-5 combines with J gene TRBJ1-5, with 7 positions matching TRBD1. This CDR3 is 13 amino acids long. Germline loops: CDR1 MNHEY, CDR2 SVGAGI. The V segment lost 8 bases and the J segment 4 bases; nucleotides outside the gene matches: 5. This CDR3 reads CASAGTENQPQHF. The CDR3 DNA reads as TGTGCCAGCGCAGGGACAGAGAATCAGCCCCAGCATTTT.